Below are 20 T cell receptor beta chains sequenced from a single sample in a study of CD8+ T cells in alopecia areata (dated by TCRdb to 2016 to 2019). Per the publication, the time point label means: baseline before oral tofacitinib. The library relied on the immunoSEQ multiplex PCR assay. To provide template for TCR sequencing, every sample had RNA extracted and reverse transcribed into cDNA. In its TCRdb copy, this immuneACCESS table keeps in-frame sequences only and misses some clones. Where compared with another copy, unresolved V genes explain less than half of these, and the others have no known cause. The sample table shows almost 250,000 clones, and roughly 69% are seen once. Approximately 1.2% of the sample is taken by the ten largest. This specimen was CD4+ T cells sorted from blood, taken at week 0. The source is a human donor with alopecia areata.

The genes are TRBV11-3 and TRBJ2-7, with TRBD2 identical over 7 bases. V was clipped by 4 bases and J by 3 bases; unmatched bases: 6. The germline CDR1 and CDR2 sequences are SGHNT and YENEEA. The CDR3 spans 14 residues. The CDR3 is CASSSQSGGYEQYF. The CDR3 nucleotides are TGTGCCAGCAGCTCCCAGTCGGGGGGCTACGAGCAGTACTTC.

V is TRBV20-1 and J is TRBJ1-4, with D uncertain. CDR3 size: 11 residues. V was clipped by 5 bases and J by 6 bases, with 7 bases between them. From germline, CDR1 is DFQATT and CDR2 SNEGSKA (reference sequence). The CDR3 bases are TGCAGTGCTGGACCGGATGAAAAACTGTTTTTT. This codes for CSAGPDEKLFF.

This sequence joins TRBV7-9 and TRBJ2-3; possibly TRBD2 for D (6 bases). Trimming pared 10 bases from V and 6 bases from J, leaving 17 bases between. There are 13 residues in the CDR3. Germline values: CDR1 SEHNR, CDR2 FQNEAQ (reference sequence). The CDR3 DNA follows: TGTGCCAAAGGGGCGGAGGGCCGGGATACGCAGTATTTT. It translates to CAKGAEGRDTQYF.

The sample holds a few counts of this clone. V is TRBV6-5 and J is TRBJ1-5, with 11 positions matching TRBD1. Germline V lookup: CDR1 MNHEY, CDR2 SVGAGI. The V segment lost 6 bases and the J segment 0 bases; nucleotides outside the gene matches: 1. CDR3 length: 15 residues. Here the CDR3 DNA reads TGTGCCAGCAGAGGGACAGGGGGTAGCAATCAGCCCCAGCATTTT. It specifies CASRGTGGSNQPQHF.

This clone has only a few counts. This sequence joins TRBV6-1 and TRBJ1-5; unclear D gene. The CDR3 sequence is 13 residues long. Deletions cut 11 bases from V and 0 bases from J, with 11 bases between. In germline, CDR1 is MNHNS, CDR2 SASEGT. CDR3 amino acids: CAGREYSNQPQHF. The CDR3 DNA sequence: TGTGCCGGGCGGGAGTATAGCAATCAGCCCCAGCATTTT.

This clone appeared a single time. The rearrangement uses TRBV5-4 and TRBJ2-7; 7 positions agree with TRBD2. This CDR3 has 15 residues. The J segment lost 1 base and the V segment lost 0 bases, leaving 4 bases of the junction unmatched. The germline V gene has CDR1 SGHNT and CDR2 YYREEE (reference sequence). In DNA form, the CDR3 reads TGTGCCAGCAGCTTGGCCCTGGGGGGGTCCTACGAGCAGTACTTC. It encodes CASSLALGGSYEQYF.

The CDR3: CAWSVRRPNTGELFF. As DNA, the CDR3 is TGTGCCTGGAGTGTTCGGCGACCGAACACCGGGGAGCTGTTTTTT. The V call is TRBV30, the J call TRBJ2-2; D unclear. CDR3 size: 15 residues. Trimming took off 0 bases at V and 0 bases at J, with 8 bases between the two ends. From germline, CDR1 is GTSNPN and CDR2 SVGIG (reference sequence).

The J gene is TRBJ2-3, the V gene TRBV29-1, with 7 bases identical to TRBD1. Germline-derived CDR1 and CDR2 are SQVTM and ANQGSEA. V was pared by 7 bases and J by 4 bases, with 5 bases of the junction left unmatched. The CDR3 has 12 residues. The CDR3 sequence: CSARQGPDTQYF. The CDR3 bases are TGCAGCGCCCGACAGGGCCCAGATACGCAGTATTTT.

This rearrangement joins TRBV30 to TRBJ1-6, with a weak D call TRBD1 (5 bases). The V gene's germline CDR1 is GTSNPN and CDR2 SVGIG (reference sequence). V gave up 2 bases and J gave up 8 bases, with 22 bases separating them. The CDR3 has 17 amino acids. As DNA, the CDR3 is TGTGCCTGGAGTTCCATTGGCGTCACCAGGGTGGATTCACCCCTCCACTTT. Protein product: CAWSSIGVTRVDSPLHF.

The CDR3 reads CASSPLDRVRNTEAFF. For the CDR3, the DNA is TGTGCCAGCTCACCACTCGACAGGGTACGGAACACTGAAGCTTTCTTT. V gene TRBV18 combines with J gene TRBJ1-1; 7 bases line up with TRBD1. Trimming cost V 1 base and J 1 base; bases outside gene matches: 6. From germline, CDR1 is KGHSH and CDR2 LQKENI. The CDR3 has 16 amino acids.

This chain links TRBV29-1 with TRBJ1-2; D gene ambiguous. The ends were cut back, 7 bases at V and 4 bases at J, with 16 bases in the middle. Germline-derived CDR1 and CDR2 are SQVTM and ANQGSEA. The CDR3 has 13 residues. Here the CDR3 reads CSARHLGIYGYTF. The CDR3 coding sequence is TGCAGCGCCCGGCACTTAGGAATCTATGGCTACACCTTC.

The gene calls are TRBV29-1 and TRBJ1-1, with a weak D call TRBD1 (5 bases). Trimming removed 3 bases from V and 4 bases from J, with 18 bases in between. Germline CDR1 SQVTM, CDR2 ANQGSEA. This CDR3 is 15 amino acids long. DNA of the CDR3: TGCAGCGTTGAGAACGGGGCAGGATTGGGCACTGAAGCTTTCTTT. Residues: CSVENGAGLGTEAFF.

A few counts support this clone. Other DNA sequences in this sample translate to the same CDR3. The chain joins TRBV4-2 to TRBJ1-2; the match to TRBD1 covers 7 bases. The junction had 3 bases not matched to a gene; V was cut back by 0 bases and J by 8 bases. Looked up from germline, CDR1 is LGHNA and CDR2 is YNFKEQ. This CDR3 region has 13 residues. DNA of the CDR3: TGTGCCAGCAGCCAAGAGGTACAGGGGGGCTACACCTTC. Its translation: CASSQEVQGGYTF.

The rearrangement joins TRBV29-1 to TRBJ2-1; the match to TRBD1 covers 7 bases. The CDR3 length is 11 residues. The V segment lost 4 bases and the J segment 10 bases; nucleotides outside the gene matches: 4. CDR1 and CDR2 from the germline V gene are SQVTM and ANQGSEA. CDR3 loop: CSVADRREQFF. In nucleotides, the CDR3 is TGCAGCGTTGCGGACAGGCGCGAGCAGTTCTTC.

The rearrangement joins TRBV9 to TRBJ2-5; maybe TRBD1 (5 bases). Trimming shortened V by 0 bases and J by 5 bases, and 11 bases separated the two germline ends. The CDR3 totals 14 residues. Germline loops: CDR1 SGDLS, CDR2 YYNGEE. The CDR3 sequence: CASSVEGLMETQYF. CDR3 DNA sequence: TGTGCCAGCAGCGTAGAGGGGCTTATGGAGACCCAGTACTTC.

The V call is TRBV7-9, the J call TRBJ1-2; D is perhaps TRBD1 (6 bases). Trimming removed 7 bases at V and 2 bases at J, with 14 bases between. Germline-derived CDR1 and CDR2 are SEHNR and FQNEAQ (reference sequence). This CDR3 region has 14 residues. CDR3 region: CASTALGGNYGYTF. CDR3 bases: TGTGCCAGCACCGCGCTAGGGGGGAACTATGGCTACACCTTC. The full variable domain, in which reference TRBV7-9 and TRBJ1-2 provide the parts outside the CDR3, is DTGVSQNPRHKITKRGQNVTFRCDPISEHNRLYWYRQTLGQGPEFLTYFQNEAQLEKSRLLSDRFSAERPKGSFSTLEIQRTEQGDSAMYLCASTALGGNYGYTFGSGTRLTVV.

The genes are TRBV4-2 and TRBJ2-1; TRBD2 is a possible D gene (5 bases). Trimming shortened V by 8 bases and J by 0 bases, and 11 bases separated the two germline ends. Per germline, CDR1 LGHNA and CDR2 YNFKEQ. This CDR3 has 14 amino acids. In DNA, the CDR3 is TGTGCCAGCCGGGATTTTAGCTCCTACAATGAGCAGTTCTTC. This sequence encodes CASRDFSSYNEQFF.

The gene calls are TRBV27 and TRBJ2-7; D might be TRBD2 (6 bases). CDR3 length: 16 residues. Trimming took off 5 bases at V and 0 bases at J, with 17 bases between the two ends. The germline gives CDR1 MNHEY, CDR2 SMNVEV (reference sequence). Here the CDR3 reads CASSPGTHWSSYEQYF. The CDR3 coding sequence is TGTGCCAGCAGTCCCGGGACTCACTGGAGCTCCTACGAGCAGTACTTC.

This clone has a handful of counts. This chain connects TRBV29-1 to TRBJ2-5; no definite D call. Trimming stripped 3 bases from V and 1 base from J, with 6 bases between. This CDR3 region has 12 residues. CDR1 and CDR2 (germline): SQVTM, ANQGSEA. DNA of the CDR3: TGCAGCGTTGATCACCTCCAAGAGACCCAGTACTTC. It encodes CSVDHLQETQYF.

The table lists this clone with a few counts. The chain uses TRBV15 and TRBJ2-7; D tentatively reads TRBD1 or TRBD2 (5 bases each). Trimming removed 5 bases from V and 4 bases from J, with 12 bases in between. Germline loops: CDR1 LNHNV, CDR2 YYDKDF (reference sequence). The CDR3 extends over 13 amino acids. CDR3 nucleotide sequence: TGTGCCACCAGCGGGACGGAGGATTACGAGCAGTACTTC. The encoded protein is CATSGTEDYEQYF.